This T cell receptor (beta chain) emerged from a study of blood T cell repertoires in COVID-19. Turning to the study itself: T cells, B-cell-depleted T cells, or PBMCs supplied cDNA or gDNA.

The Seattle site enrolled patients during active infection and followed them longitudinally. The germline V gene has CDR1 MDHEN and CDR2 SYDVKM. Trimming removed 11 bases at V and 4 bases at J, with 14 bases between. This CDR3 is built from 12 residues. In the authors' workflow: Amplification of reference gene primers provided the estimated nucleated cell counts. Produced via immunoSEQ multiplex PCR; TCRdb's table is partial and in-frame only. V and J calls and clone size come straight from that table; D and trimming were deduced from the DNA. This table has around 310,000 clones, roughly 89% appearing once.

The material sequenced was peripheral blood. The source is a woman between 35 and 50 years old with COVID-19, enrolled during active disease. The V call is TRBV28, the J call TRBJ1-1; weak D call: TRBD1 (5 bases). The CDR3 DNA reads as TGTGCCGCCACAGGCACGGTCACTGAAGCTTTCTTT. Its protein product is CAATGTVTEAFF.